Shown below are 32 T cell receptor beta chains from a single sample sequenced in a study of radiation and T cells in renal cell carcinoma. Time point in this sample: blood 2 weeks post-SBRT. Documented treatment: 15 Gy SBRT to primary tumor, nephrectomy 4 weeks later. Profiled with immunoSEQ multiplex PCR; TCRdb holds only in-frame clones, not every one. Here the sample spans approximately 120,000 clones, about four fifths being singletons. Material: blood, obtained from a patient whose treatment included radiotherapy and nephrectomy. These TCRs come from a man aged 45-65 years with renal cell carcinoma.

CDR3 coding DNA: TGTGCCAGCAGAAGGCTGGGGAACACTGAAGCTTTCTTT. Its protein is CASRRLGNTEAFF. This chain joins TRBV6-6 and TRBJ1-1; D is ambiguous. This CDR3 comprises 13 residues. The V end was cut by 6 bases, the J end by 1 base, with 9 bases between. In germline, CDR1 is MNHNY, CDR2 SVGAGI (reference sequence).

The chain couples TRBV7-6 to TRBJ2-1; 7 bases fit TRBD1. Germline assignment: CDR1 SGHVS and CDR2 FNYEAQ. The V and J ends lost 2 bases and 2 bases, in that order; junction bases with no gene match: 12. This CDR3 comprises 18 residues. The CDR3 reads CASSLRPGVGQPYNEQFF. CDR3 DNA sequence: TGTGCCAGCAGCTTAAGGCCCGGGGTGGGACAGCCCTACAATGAGCAGTTCTTC.

This clone has just a few counts. As DNA, the CDR3 is TGTGCCAGCAGCCGCCCAGGGATAGGCGGGGAGCTGTTTTTT. Its protein is CASSRPGIGGELFF. This chain joins TRBV14 and TRBJ2-2; possibly TRBD1 for D (5 bases). CDR3 length: 14 amino acids. Deletions cut 4 bases from V and 7 bases from J, with 13 bases between. The germline V gene has CDR1 SGHDN and CDR2 FVKESK.

The chain combines TRBV6-6 with TRBJ2-1; weak D call: TRBD2 (5 bases). Trimming cost V 6 bases and J 9 bases, with 18 bases left between them. The CDR3 is 14 residues long. In germline, CDR1 is MNHNY, CDR2 SVGAGI (reference sequence). The CDR3 DNA reads TGTGCCAGCAGCCTCAACGGGGTAGGTGGTGAGCAGTTCTTC. Translated: CASSLNGVGGEQFF.

This chain joins TRBV11-1 and TRBJ1-5; TRBD1 agrees at 8 bases. V trimming: 5 bases; J trimming: 5 bases; junction bases outside the gene matches: 2. Germline V lookup: CDR1 SGHAT, CDR2 FQDESV (reference sequence). This CDR3 is 13 amino acids long. The CDR3, as DNA: TGTGCCAGCAGCCCGGACAGGGATCAGCCCCAGCATTTT. Protein: CASSPDRDQPQHF.

The chain joins TRBV19 to TRBJ1-6; unclear D gene. Per germline, CDR1 LNHDA and CDR2 SQIVND (reference sequence). This CDR3 is built from 15 residues. Deletions cut 5 bases from V and 9 bases from J, with 17 bases between. In nucleotides, the CDR3 is TGTGCCAGTAGTCCCCGGACGCAGCCAGTTTCACCCCTCCACTTT. The encoded protein is CASSPRTQPVSPLHF.

The chain employs TRBV30 and TRBJ2-1, with D unclear. From germline, CDR1 is GTSNPN and CDR2 SVGIG (reference sequence). Trimming shortened V by 8 bases and J by 3 bases, and 8 bases separated the two germline ends. The CDR3 length is 11 residues. CDR3 coding DNA: TGTGCCGGCGCCAGCTACAATGAGCAGTTCTTC. As protein: CAGASYNEQFF.

In this sample, this clone turned up once. The rearrangement joins TRBV7-2 to TRBJ1-1; weak D call: TRBD1 (5 bases). The ends were cut back, 3 bases at V and 3 bases at J, with 14 bases in the middle. This CDR3 comprises 15 residues. CDR1 is SGHTA, CDR2 FQGNSA, per germline. The chain's CDR3 is CASSLRGIGYTEAFF. CDR3 DNA sequence: TGTGCCAGCAGCTTGAGGGGTATCGGGTACACTGAAGCTTTCTTT.

The chain employs TRBV6-5 and TRBJ1-4; TRBD1 matches at 11 bases. V was pared by 8 bases and J by 7 bases, with 9 bases of the junction left unmatched. CDR1 and CDR2 (germline): MNHEY, SVGAGI. This CDR3 is 15 amino acids long. The CDR3, as DNA: TGTGCCAGCTCAAGGGACAGGGGGGAGGCTGAAAAACTGTTTTTT. Translated, it gives CASSRDRGEAEKLFF.

This clone was detected only a few times. The chain carries TRBV18 and TRBJ2-7, with a possible D match to TRBD2 (6 bases). Looked up from germline, CDR1 is KGHSH and CDR2 is LQKENI. V lost 3 bases to trimming and J lost 5 bases, with 20 bases between them. The CDR3 length is 16 residues. As DNA, the CDR3 is TGTGCCAGCTCACCGAACCGGGACTCCATCAGTAACGAGCAGTACTTC. Residues: CASSPNRDSISNEQYF.

The rearrangement links TRBV6-1 to TRBJ1-4, with D possibly TRBD1 on 5 matching bases. Germline lookup yields CDR1 MNHNS and CDR2 SASEGT. V lost 3 bases to trimming and J lost 0 bases, with 14 bases between them. The CDR3 has 17 amino acids. CDR3: CASSDIKQASTNEKLFF. CDR3 DNA: TGTGCCAGCAGTGATATTAAACAGGCCTCAACTAATGAAAAACTGTTTTTT.

The chain recombines TRBV2 with TRBJ1-5, with 8 positions matching TRBD1. Germline V lookup: CDR1 SNHLY, CDR2 FYNNEI. Trimming at V came to 6 bases and at J to 9 bases, leaving 10 bases not matched to a gene. The CDR3 length is 14 residues. CDR3 sequence reads: CASRGQGEYGPQHF. Here the CDR3 DNA reads TGTGCCAGCAGAGGACAGGGCGAATATGGGCCCCAGCATTTT.

CDR3 nucleotides: TGTGCCAGCACCCTTAGGCCTCCTGAAGCTTTCTTT. Translated: CASTLRPPEAFF. The chain is built from TRBV28 and TRBJ1-1; D is ambiguous. The germline gives CDR1 MDHEN, CDR2 SYDVKM. CDR3 length: 12 residues. The V end lost 7 bases, the J end lost 6 bases, and 12 bases lay between the germline ends.

Here the CDR3 DNA reads TGCGCCAGCAGCCAAGTTCTAGCGGGGGTTTTCACAGATACGCAGTATTTT. This translates into CASSQVLAGVFTDTQYF. The chain employs TRBV4-1 and TRBJ2-3; 10 bases fit TRBD2. V lost 1 base to trimming and J lost 2 bases; unmatched junction nucleotides: 6. The CDR3 runs to 17 residues. CDR1 is MGHRA and CDR2 is YSYEKL in the germline V gene.

V gene TRBV6-6 combines with J gene TRBJ2-7, with D perhaps TRBD2 (5 bases). The CDR3 covers 12 residues. Trimming cost V 8 bases and J 4 bases, with 12 bases left between them. From germline, CDR1 is MNHNY and CDR2 SVGAGI (reference sequence). CDR3 coding DNA: TGTGCCAGCGGGAAGCGGAATTACGAGCAGTACTTC. Protein: CASGKRNYEQYF.

This clone came up a few times. V gene TRBV30 combines with J gene TRBJ1-1, with D perhaps TRBD1 (5 bases). The CDR3 has 13 amino acids. V was pared by 8 bases and J by 6 bases, with 19 bases between. CDR1 GTSNPN and CDR2 SVGIG come from the germline V gene (reference sequence). CDR3 residues: CALEHGVGAEAFF. The CDR3 region has the DNA TGTGCCCTCGAACACGGTGTGGGGGCTGAAGCTTTCTTT. Using reference TRBV30 and TRBJ1-1 for the parts outside the CDR3, the full variable domain is SQTIHQWPATLVQPVGSPLSLECTVEGTSNPNLYWYRQAAGRGLQLLFYSVGIGQISSEVPQNLSASRPQDRQFILSSKKLLLSDSGFYLCALEHGVGAEAFFGQGTRLTVV.

DNA for the CDR3: TGTGCCAGCAGCCCGGGACAGGGTTTCGATCAGCCCCAGCATTTT. It yields the protein CASSPGQGFDQPQHF. The chain has TRBV7-2 and TRBJ1-5; 9 positions agree with TRBD1. Germline loops: CDR1 SGHTA, CDR2 FQGNSA. The trim removed 5 bases at V and 5 bases at J, leaving 7 bases unmatched. This CDR3 region has 15 residues.

The chain's CDR3 is CASQIEGVAGGGTGELFF. CDR3 DNA sequence: TGCGCCAGTCAGATAGAAGGGGTAGCGGGGGGTGGTACCGGGGAGCTGTTTTTT. This sequence joins TRBV4-3 and TRBJ2-2, with TRBD2 identical over 10 bases. Per germline, CDR1 LGHNA and CDR2 YSLEER. V dropped 9 bases and J dropped 5; count of bases not matched to a gene: 18. The CDR3 totals 18 residues.

V gene TRBV29-1 combines with J gene TRBJ1-2, with D perhaps matching TRBD1 (5 bases). The CDR3 is 13 amino acids. The V and J ends lost 0 bases and 8 bases respectively, with 13 bases between them. Germline V gene lookup returns CDR1 SQVTM and CDR2 ANQGSEA. The CDR3 DNA sequence: TGCAGCGTTGAAGATCTTCGGGGGTCCGGCTACACCTTC. Translated: CSVEDLRGSGYTF.

The DNA for the CDR3 is TGCAGCGTTGAAGACCACCTTAGGTTGAACACTGAAGCTTTCTTT. Protein sequence: CSVEDHLRLNTEAFF. The chain employs TRBV29-1 and TRBJ1-1; D is unclear. The V end was cut by 0 bases, the J end by 0 bases, with 11 bases between. Per the germline V gene, CDR1 is SQVTM and CDR2 is ANQGSEA. The CDR3 is made up of 15 amino acids. The whole variable domain, remainder taken from reference TRBV29-1 and TRBJ1-1, is SAVISQKPSRDICQRGTSLTIQCQVDSQVTMMFWYRQQPGQSLTLIATANQGSEATYESGFVIDKFPISRPNLTFSTLTVSNMSPEDSSIYLCSVEDHLRLNTEAFFGQGTRLTVV.

V and J are TRBV4-1 and TRBJ2-7; the D gene could be TRBD1 or TRBD2 (5 bases each). This CDR3 spans 14 amino acids. V lost 1 base and J 4 bases, leaving 11 bases between the germline ends. Per germline, CDR1 MGHRA and CDR2 YSYEKL. CDR3 amino acids: CASSQVVGAYEQYF. In DNA, the CDR3 is TGCGCCAGCAGCCAAGTTGTCGGGGCGTACGAGCAGTACTTC.

J is TRBJ2-7 and V is TRBV2; 7 bases line up with TRBD1. Per germline, CDR1 SNHLY and CDR2 FYNNEI. This CDR3 is built from 14 residues. The V gene end was trimmed by 8 bases and the J gene end by 7 bases; junction bases not matched to a gene: 14. The CDR3 coding sequence is TGTGCCAGCGGAGGACAGGTGGACACTAGTGAGCAGTACTTC. Protein: CASGGQVDTSEQYF.

This clone was recorded only once. This chain links TRBV5-6 with TRBJ2-6; D might be TRBD2 (6 bases). CDR1 and CDR2 (germline): SGHDT, YYEEEE. Trimming cost V 0 bases and J 0 bases, with 10 bases left between them. This CDR3 has 17 residues. This CDR3 is CASSLETGDSGANVLTF. The CDR3 DNA reads as TGTGCCAGCAGCTTGGAGACGGGAGACTCTGGGGCCAACGTCCTGACTTTC.

This clone showed up just a few times. The CDR3 DNA is TGTGCCAGCAGAGGACGGCGGGACACTGAAGCTTTCTTT. Translating gives CASRGRRDTEAFF. This chain links TRBV2 with TRBJ1-1; D is uncertain. Germline CDR1 and CDR2: SNHLY and FYNNEI. The V end lost 6 bases, the J end lost 3 bases, and 11 bases lay between the germline ends. This CDR3 contains 13 residues.

The J gene is TRBJ2-3, the V gene TRBV9; 10 bases agree with TRBD1. With 3 bases clipped from V and 0 bases from J, the junction kept 7 bases outside the gene matches. CDR3 length equals 17 residues. From germline, CDR1 is SGDLS and CDR2 YYNGEE. CDR3 DNA: TGTGCCAGCAGCGGTTGGGGACAGGGGACTAGCACAGATACGCAGTATTTT. It specifies CASSGWGQGTSTDTQYF. Combining the CDR3 with reference TRBV9 and TRBJ2-3 gives the whole variable domain DSGVTQTPKHLITATGQRVTLRCSPRSGDLSVYWYQQSLDQGLQFLIQYYNGEERAKGNILERFSAQQFPDLHSELNLSSLELGDSALYFCASSGWGQGTSTDTQYFGPGTRLTVL.

The rearrangement joins TRBV7-9 to TRBJ1-2; perhaps TRBD1 as D (5 bases). The germline gives CDR1 SEHNR, CDR2 FQNEAQ (reference sequence). The CDR3 extends over 12 amino acids. Trimming stripped 5 bases from V and 8 bases from J, with 12 bases between. CDR3 amino acids: CASSMGRDGYTF. DNA for the CDR3: TGTGCCAGCAGCATGGGACGGGACGGCTACACCTTC. The entire variable domain, with the rest obtained from reference TRBV7-9 and TRBJ1-2, is as follows: DTGVSQNPRHKITKRGQNVTFRCDPISEHNRLYWYRQTLGQGPEFLTYFQNEAQLEKSRLLSDRFSAERPKGSFSTLEIQRTEQGDSAMYLCASSMGRDGYTFGSGTRLTVV.

The V gene is TRBV5-1, the J gene TRBJ1-2, with D tentatively TRBD1 (6 bases). Germline values: CDR1 SGHRS, CDR2 YFSETQ. V was shortened by 0 bases and J by 4 bases, with 16 bases between the two germline ends. The CDR3 contains 16 residues. The CDR3 nucleotides read TGCGCCAGCAGCTTGGTTCGGGGGCGATCGACCTATGGCTACACCTTC. Translation gives CASSLVRGRSTYGYTF.

This rearrangement joins TRBV6-1 to TRBJ1-1, with D uncertain. The CDR3 length is 17 residues. V was trimmed by 1 base and J by 1 base, leaving 16 bases between them. CDR1 is MNHNS and CDR2 is SASEGT in the germline V gene. The CDR3 DNA is TGTGCCAGCAGTGAAGGGAACAGACCCTACTCGAACACTGAAGCTTTCTTT. This translates into CASSEGNRPYSNTEAFF.

The V gene is TRBV29-1, the J gene TRBJ2-5; 9 bases line up with TRBD2. Trimming removed 3 bases from V and 1 base from J; junction bases left unmatched: 6. CDR3 length: 15 residues. Per the germline V gene, CDR1 is SQVTM and CDR2 is ANQGSEA. The CDR3 DNA reads TGCAGCGTTGACAGCCCAGCGGGGGGCCAAGAGACCCAGTACTTC. Its translation is CSVDSPAGGQETQYF.

The CDR3 reads CASSPGGTNTEAFF. The CDR3 region has the DNA TGTGCCAGTAGTCCAGGGGGCACGAACACTGAAGCTTTCTTT. The genes are TRBV19 and TRBJ1-1; 8 bases agree with TRBD1. The ends lost 5 bases at V and 1 base at J; junction bases unmatched: 3. The length of the CDR3 is 14 residues. The germline V gene encodes CDR1 LNHDA and CDR2 SQIVND (reference sequence). Full variable domain (outside the CDR3, taken from reference TRBV19 and TRBJ1-1): DGGITQSPKYLFRKEGQNVTLSCEQNLNHDAMYWYRQDPGQGLRLIYYSQIVNDFQKGDIAEGYSVSREKKESFPLTVTSAQKNPTAFYLCASSPGGTNTEAFFGQGTRLTVV.

The chain couples TRBV19 to TRBJ2-5; TRBD2 might be the D (7 bases). Looked up from germline, CDR1 is LNHDA and CDR2 is SQIVND (reference sequence). V lost 3 bases and J lost 7, with 15 bases in between. The CDR3 covers 14 residues. The CDR3 sequence: CASSILPGEGTQYF. In nucleotides, the CDR3 is TGTGCCAGTAGTATCCTTCCAGGGGAGGGGACCCAGTACTTC.

The chain is built from TRBV6-5 and TRBJ2-5, with 8 positions matching TRBD1. V shed 6 bases, J shed 4 bases, and the junction held 7 bases outside the gene matches. CDR3 size: 14 residues. Germline values: CDR1 MNHEY, CDR2 SVGAGI. DNA for the CDR3: TGTGCCAGCAGCCGACAGGGGTTAGGAGAGACCCAGTACTTC. Amino acid sequence: CASSRQGLGETQYF.